The rows below give T cell receptor beta chains drawn from one sample of a study of HIV-infected patients and healthy controls. One entry per CDR3 protein results from TCRdb running MiXCR on the 5' RACE reads. The sample includes 10,000 or so distinct CDR3 sequences, around 5.3% of them seen just once. The source material was blood, sampled before antiretroviral therapy. These receptors came from an adult with HIV infection. Both conserved end residues are part of each CDR3. Each record gives: clone size, CDR3 length, V gene, J gene, D gene, CDR3 protein, CDR3 DNA. The D gene is left open where the match is weak. Size is stated for part of the rows, as once, few or many counts, or as a class when the clone is expanded.

clone_size: many; cdr3_length: 13; v_call: TRBV11-2; j_call: TRBJ2-4; d_call: .; cdr3_aa: CASSFIQGGIQYF; cdr3_nt: TGTGCCAGCAGCTTCATCCAGGGAGGCATTCAGTACTTC
clone_size: many; cdr3_length: 14; v_call: TRBV6-6; j_call: TRBJ2-5; d_call: .; cdr3_aa: CASSRDTLQETQYF; cdr3_nt: TGTGCCAGCAGTCGGGACACCCTGCAAGAGACCCAGTACTTC
clone_size: many; cdr3_length: 12; v_call: TRBV28; j_call: TRBJ1-2; d_call: .; cdr3_aa: CASEADPYGYTF; cdr3_nt: TGTGCCAGCGAGGCAGACCCCTATGGCTACACCTTC
clone_size: many; cdr3_length: 11; v_call: TRBV29-1; j_call: TRBJ1-1; d_call: .; cdr3_aa: CSVEGSVEAFF; cdr3_nt: TGCAGCGTTGAGGGCTCGGTTGAAGCTTTCTTT
clone_size: many; cdr3_length: 17; v_call: TRBV4-2; j_call: TRBJ2-7; d_call: TRBD2; cdr3_aa: CASSQDAGGFPPYEQYF; cdr3_nt: TGTGCCAGCAGCCAAGATGCCGGGGGGTTTCCCCCCTACGAGCAGTACTTC
clone_size: many; cdr3_length: 18; v_call: TRBV5-6; j_call: TRBJ2-1; d_call: .; cdr3_aa: CASSLEAPGGPEYNEQFF; cdr3_nt: TGTGCCAGCAGCTTGGAAGCCCCCGGGGGGCCAGAATACAATGAGCAGTTCTTC
clone_size: many; cdr3_length: 13; v_call: TRBV29-1; j_call: TRBJ2-3; d_call: .; cdr3_aa: CSTSVPARDTQYF; cdr3_nt: TGCAGCACTTCGGTCCCGGCCCGGGATACGCAGTATTTT
clone_size: medium-sized; cdr3_length: 11; v_call: TRBV30; j_call: TRBJ2-7; d_call: .; cdr3_aa: CAWSDDDEQYF; cdr3_nt: TGTGCCTGGAGTGATGATGACGAGCAGTACTTC
clone_size: many; cdr3_length: 15; v_call: TRBV28; j_call: TRBJ2-3; d_call: .; cdr3_aa: CATTGGAGGTDTQYF; cdr3_nt: TGTGCCACCACTGGGGGGGCCGGCGGCACAGATACGCAGTATTTT
clone_size: many; cdr3_length: 12; v_call: TRBV27; j_call: TRBJ2-4; d_call: .; cdr3_aa: CASSGFENIQYF; cdr3_nt: TGTGCCAGTTCAGGGTTCGAAAACATTCAGTACTTC
clone_size: many; cdr3_length: 12; v_call: TRBV7-9; j_call: TRBJ1-1; d_call: .; cdr3_aa: CASSWGSGPAFF; cdr3_nt: TGTGCCAGCAGTTGGGGCAGTGGTCCAGCTTTCTTT
clone_size: many; cdr3_length: 11; v_call: TRBV7-4; j_call: TRBJ2-1; d_call: .; cdr3_aa: CASSITNEQFF; cdr3_nt: TGTGCCAGCAGCATAACGAATGAGCAGTTCTTC
clone_size: many; cdr3_length: 17; v_call: TRBV20-1; j_call: TRBJ2-1; d_call: TRBD2; cdr3_aa: CSARINSGRAPYNEQFF; cdr3_nt: TGCAGTGCTAGAATTAATAGCGGGAGGGCCCCATACAATGAGCAGTTCTTC
clone_size: many; cdr3_length: 16; v_call: TRBV12-3/TRBV12-4; j_call: TRBJ1-3; d_call: .; cdr3_aa: CASSPVDGSSGNTIYF; cdr3_nt: TGTGCCAGCAGTCCGGTGGACGGAAGCTCTGGAAACACCATATATTTT
clone_size: many; cdr3_length: 13; v_call: TRBV7-9; j_call: TRBJ1-2; d_call: .; cdr3_aa: CASSLPLYYGYTF; cdr3_nt: TGTGCCAGCAGCTTGCCCCTTTACTATGGCTACACCTTC
clone_size: many; cdr3_length: 17; v_call: TRBV4-1; j_call: TRBJ2-3; d_call: .; cdr3_aa: CASSQDPAGYDTDTQYF; cdr3_nt: TGCGCCAGCAGCCAAGATCCCGCGGGGTACGACACAGATACGCAGTATTTT
clone_size: many; cdr3_length: 14; v_call: TRBV6-1; j_call: TRBJ2-1; d_call: TRBD1; cdr3_aa: CASSERDRLNEQFF; cdr3_nt: TGTGCCAGCAGTGAACGGGACAGGCTTAATGAGCAGTTCTTC
clone_size: many; cdr3_length: 12; v_call: TRBV24-1; j_call: TRBJ1-5; d_call: .; cdr3_aa: CATATSNQPQHF; cdr3_nt: TGTGCCACTGCGACGAGCAATCAGCCCCAGCATTTT
clone_size: many; cdr3_length: 14; v_call: TRBV12-5; j_call: TRBJ2-3; d_call: .; cdr3_aa: CASVGGPSTDTQYF; cdr3_nt: TGTGCTAGTGTCGGCGGGCCCAGCACAGATACGCAGTATTTT
clone_size: .; cdr3_length: 15; v_call: TRBV5-1; j_call: TRBJ2-7; d_call: TRBD1; cdr3_aa: CASSFYGQVPYEQYF; cdr3_nt: TGCGCCAGCAGCTTTTATGGACAGGTGCCCTACGAGCAGTACTTC
clone_size: few; cdr3_length: 13; v_call: TRBV18; j_call: TRBJ1-5; d_call: .; cdr3_aa: CASSPGDNQPQHF; cdr3_nt: TGTGCCAGCTCACCGGGAGACAATCAGCCCCAGCATTTT
clone_size: medium-sized; cdr3_length: 13; v_call: TRBV7-6; j_call: TRBJ2-5; d_call: .; cdr3_aa: CASTPDGEETQYF; cdr3_nt: TGTGCCAGCACCCCCGATGGGGAAGAGACCCAGTACTTC